This passage covers 4 T cell receptor beta chains from one sample sequenced in a study of early T cells in non-severe SARS-CoV-2 infection. MiXCR, applied by TCRdb to the 5' RACE reads, yields one record per CDR3 protein. This table has about 83,000 distinct CDR3 sequences, over 12% appearing once. The specimen was whole blood. The receptors were sampled from an adult who was a healthcare worker with PCR-confirmed SARS-CoV-2 infection or an uninfected control (not recorded which).

This clonotype was counted a few times. This chain joins TRBV19 and TRBJ2-1; the D is unclear. Germline V gives CDR1 LNHDA, CDR2 SQIVND (reference sequence). The CDR3 has 14 residues. Trimming left V 3 bases short and J 15 bases short, with 21 bases between. CDR3 DNA sequence: TGTGCCAGTAGTATCTCCGTCTCTGGAGACCGCTTGTTCTTC. Residues: CASSISVSGDRLFF.

This clonotype was recorded a few times. The J gene is TRBJ2-1, the V gene TRBV18; the match to TRBD2 covers 9 bases. J was trimmed by 8 bases and V by 5 bases; bases with no gene match: 13. Germline V CDR1 and CDR2: KGHSH, LQKENI. The CDR3 has 16 amino acids. CDR3 sequence reads: CASSKRESGGPHEQFF. DNA of the CDR3: TGTGCCAGCTCAAAACGGGAGAGCGGGGGGCCGCATGAGCAGTTCTTC. Looking up the rest from reference TRBV18 and TRBJ2-1 gives the full variable domain: NAGVMQNPRHLVRRRGQEARLRCSPMKGHSHVYWYRQLPEEGLKFMVYLQKENIIDESGMPKERFSAEFPKEGPSILRIQQVVRGDSAAYFCASSKRESGGPHEQFFGPGTRLTVL.

This clonotype was picked up one time. The missing conserved phenylalanine or tryptophan at the end of this CDR3 makes a read error likely. The chain is built from TRBV30 and TRBJ1-4; D might be TRBD1 (6 bases). Per the germline V gene, CDR1 is GTSNPN and CDR2 is SVGIG (reference sequence). This CDR3 contains 15 residues. Trimming pared 4 bases from V and 4 bases from J, leaving 16 bases between. The CDR3, as DNA: TGTGCCTGGACCTCAGGGGCAGGGCGTAATGAAAAACTGTTTCTT. Translation: CAWTSGAGRNEKLFL.

This clonotype came up many times. This chain connects TRBV7-9 to TRBJ2-7, with D possibly TRBD2 on 6 matching bases. V shed 1 base and J shed 3 bases, with 13 bases lying between them. This CDR3 spans 15 amino acids. From germline, CDR1 is SEHNR and CDR2 FQNEAQ (reference sequence). CDR3 amino acids: CASSLGLAMNYEQYF. CDR3 coding DNA: TGTGCCAGCAGCTTAGGGCTAGCGATGAACTACGAGCAGTACTTC.